A selection of T cell receptor beta chains follows, all from one sample in a study of response to subunit inactivated influenza vaccine. TCRdb ran MiXCR on the RT-PCR reads and lists one entry per CDR3 protein. The sample consists of around 650,000 distinct CDR3 sequences, more than 15% of them appearing once. The sequenced sample was PBMCs from blood, obtained approximately 12 days after vaccination. The receptor set was obtained from a man aged 50-60 years who received an inactivated influenza vaccine. Both conserved end residues are part of each CDR3. A D gene is named only where the DNA matches it firmly.

>TRBJ2-2|TRBD2|TRBV12-3/TRBV12-4
CASGGGFNTGELFF
>TRBJ2-5|NA|TRBV29-1
CSVEGLVETQYF
>TRBJ2-1|NA|TRBV7-2
CASIKDYNEQFF
>TRBJ2-3|TRBD1|TRBV4-3
CASSQGDRLFPDTQYF
>TRBJ2-7|TRBD1|TRBV7-2
CASSVTTGRAYEQYF
>TRBJ2-5|TRBD1|TRBV11-2
CASSLVGQGAMETQYF
>TRBJ1-1|NA|TRBV2
CASRTSRKMNTEAFF
>TRBJ1-1|NA|TRBV5-1
CASSLERGAGTEAFF
>TRBJ2-2|NA|TRBV30
CAWSRLGAGTGELFF
>TRBJ2-3|NA|TRBV30
CAWATADTQYF
>TRBJ1-6|NA|TRBV28
CASSERQPRPLHF
>TRBJ2-3|NA|TRBV20-1
CSASLPKGTDTQYF
>TRBJ2-1|NA|TRBV6-2/TRBV6-3
CASSYVVAAEQFF
>TRBJ2-3|TRBD2|TRBV9
CASSGGTSGRDTQYF
>TRBJ2-3|NA|TRBV7-2
CASSLASADTQYF
>TRBJ2-5|TRBD2|TRBV7-2
CASSLAGGAGALETQYF
>TRBJ2-7|TRBD2|TRBV7-2
CASSLKAGGGYEQYF
>TRBJ2-3|NA|TRBV7-2
CASSLVQGRSTDTQYF
>TRBJ2-2|NA|TRBV20-1
CSATVGTGRTGELFF
>TRBJ2-1|NA|TRBV6-1
CASSVSVSSHNEQFF
>TRBJ2-1|TRBD1|TRBV10-3
CAIAGTDYNEQFF
>TRBJ2-1|NA|TRBV4-1
CASSRASGGLNNEQFF
>TRBJ1-4|NA|TRBV5-1
CASSPGGSEKLFF
>TRBJ2-5|TRBD2|TRBV28
CASSALAGQETQYF
>TRBJ2-7|NA|TRBV9
CASSPQAETDEQYF
>TRBJ2-2|NA|TRBV12-3/TRBV12-4
CASSLTDPRLGGELFF
>TRBJ2-5|TRBD2|TRBV9
CASSVASGGLQETQYF
>TRBJ1-1|NA|TRBV18
CASSPRADMNTEAFF
>TRBJ2-3|TRBD2|TRBV12-3/TRBV12-4
CASSLSGGRTDTQYF
>TRBJ2-2|TRBD1|TRBV28
CASSPGQGATGELFF